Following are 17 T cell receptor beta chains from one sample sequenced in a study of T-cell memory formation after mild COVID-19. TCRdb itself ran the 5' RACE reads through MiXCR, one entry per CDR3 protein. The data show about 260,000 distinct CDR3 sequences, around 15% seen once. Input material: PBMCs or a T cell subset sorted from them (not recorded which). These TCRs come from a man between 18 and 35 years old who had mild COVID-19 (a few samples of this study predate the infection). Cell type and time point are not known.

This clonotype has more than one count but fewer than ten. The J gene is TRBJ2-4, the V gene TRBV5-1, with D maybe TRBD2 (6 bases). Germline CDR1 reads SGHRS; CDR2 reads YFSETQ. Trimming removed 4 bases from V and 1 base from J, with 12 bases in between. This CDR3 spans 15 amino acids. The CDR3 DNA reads TGCGCCAGCAGCGCGGGGTACGGGGCCAAAAACATTCAGTACTTC. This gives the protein CASSAGYGAKNIQYF. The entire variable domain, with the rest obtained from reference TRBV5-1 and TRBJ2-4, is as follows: KAGVTQTPRYLIKTRGQQVTLSCSPISGHRSVSWYQQTPGQGLQFLFEYFSETQRNKGNFPGRFSGRQFSNSRSEMNVSTLELGDSALYLCASSAGYGAKNIQYFGAGTRLSVL.

CDR3 nucleotide sequence: TGTGCCAGCAGGTTCGACCCGGGACAGGGAATGGTAGAGGGTTCACCCCTCCACTTT. Its protein is CASRFDPGQGMVEGSPLHF. V gene TRBV2 combines with J gene TRBJ1-6, with 9 bases identical to TRBD1. J lost 9 bases, V lost 6 bases, and 21 bases had no gene match. Per the germline V gene, CDR1 is SNHLY and CDR2 is FYNNEI. This CDR3 is 19 amino acids long. Using reference TRBV2 and TRBJ1-6 for the parts outside the CDR3, the full variable domain is EPEVTQTPSHQVTQMGQEVILRCVPISNHLYFYWYRQILGQKVEFLVSFYNNEISEKSEIFDDQFSVERPDGSNFTLKIRSTKLEDSAMYFCASRFDPGQGMVEGSPLHFGNGTRLTVT.

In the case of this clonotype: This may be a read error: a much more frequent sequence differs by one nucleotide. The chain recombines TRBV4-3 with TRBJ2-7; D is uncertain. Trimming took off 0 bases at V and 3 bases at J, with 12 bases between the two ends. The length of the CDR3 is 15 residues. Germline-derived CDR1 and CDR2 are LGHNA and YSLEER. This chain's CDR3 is CASSQDRQEIYEQYF. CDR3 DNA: TGCGCCAGCAGCCAAGATCGGCAGGAGATCTACGAGCAGTACTTC.

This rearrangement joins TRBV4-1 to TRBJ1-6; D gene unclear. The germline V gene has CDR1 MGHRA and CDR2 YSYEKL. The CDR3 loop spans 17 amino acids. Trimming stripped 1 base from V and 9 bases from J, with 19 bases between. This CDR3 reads CASSQARAEEAFSPLHF. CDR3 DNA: TGCGCCAGCAGCCAAGCTAGGGCGGAGGAAGCGTTTTCACCCCTCCACTTT.

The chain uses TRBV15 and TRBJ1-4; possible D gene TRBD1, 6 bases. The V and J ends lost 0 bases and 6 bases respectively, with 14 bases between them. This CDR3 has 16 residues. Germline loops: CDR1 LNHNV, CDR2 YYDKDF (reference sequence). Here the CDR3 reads CATSRDPGRGDEKLFF. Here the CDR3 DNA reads TGTGCCACCAGCAGAGATCCGGGAAGGGGGGATGAAAAACTGTTTTTT.

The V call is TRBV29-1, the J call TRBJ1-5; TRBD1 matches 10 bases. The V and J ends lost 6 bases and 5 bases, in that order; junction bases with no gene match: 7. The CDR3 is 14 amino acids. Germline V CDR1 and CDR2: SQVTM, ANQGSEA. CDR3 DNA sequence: TGCAGCGTCGCCGACAGGGGGCGGGATCAGCCCCAGCATTTT. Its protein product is CSVADRGRDQPQHF. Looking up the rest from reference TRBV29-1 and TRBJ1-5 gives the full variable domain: SAVISQKPSRDICQRGTSLTIQCQVDSQVTMMFWYRQQPGQSLTLIATANQGSEATYESGFVIDKFPISRPNLTFSTLTVSNMSPEDSSIYLCSVADRGRDQPQHFGDGTRLSIL.

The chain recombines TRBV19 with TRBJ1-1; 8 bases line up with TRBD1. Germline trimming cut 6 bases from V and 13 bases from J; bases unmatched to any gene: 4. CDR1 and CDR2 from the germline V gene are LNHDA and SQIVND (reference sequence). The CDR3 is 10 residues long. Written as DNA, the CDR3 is TGTGCCAGTAGACGACAGGGGATTTTCTTT. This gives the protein CASRRQGIFF.

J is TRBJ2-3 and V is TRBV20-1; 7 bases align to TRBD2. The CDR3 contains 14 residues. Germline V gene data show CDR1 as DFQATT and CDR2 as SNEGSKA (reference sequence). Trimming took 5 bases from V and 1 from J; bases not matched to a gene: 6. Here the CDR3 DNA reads TGCAGTGCTGGTGGGGCGGGGGGCACAGATACGCAGTATTTT. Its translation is CSAGGAGGTDTQYF.

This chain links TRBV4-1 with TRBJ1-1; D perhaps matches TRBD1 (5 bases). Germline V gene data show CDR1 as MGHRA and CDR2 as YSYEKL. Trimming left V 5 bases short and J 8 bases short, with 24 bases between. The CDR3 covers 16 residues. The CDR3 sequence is CASSAAGETSAREAFF. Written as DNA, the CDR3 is TGCGCCAGCAGCGCCGCGGGGGAGACGTCGGCCAGGGAAGCTTTCTTT.

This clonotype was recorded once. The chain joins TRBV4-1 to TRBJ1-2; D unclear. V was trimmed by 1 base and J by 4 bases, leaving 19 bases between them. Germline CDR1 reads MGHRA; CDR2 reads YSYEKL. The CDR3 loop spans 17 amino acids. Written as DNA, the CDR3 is TGCGCCAGCAGCCAAGTGGGCGAGATTGGACGGCCCTATGGCTACACCTTC. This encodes CASSQVGEIGRPYGYTF.

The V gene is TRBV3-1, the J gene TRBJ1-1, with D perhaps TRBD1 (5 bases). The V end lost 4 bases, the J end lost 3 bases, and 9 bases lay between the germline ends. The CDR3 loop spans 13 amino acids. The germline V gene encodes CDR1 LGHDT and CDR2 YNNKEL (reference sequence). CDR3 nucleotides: TGTGCCAGCAGCCCCCGAGGGGACACTGAAGCTTTCTTT. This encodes CASSPRGDTEAFF.

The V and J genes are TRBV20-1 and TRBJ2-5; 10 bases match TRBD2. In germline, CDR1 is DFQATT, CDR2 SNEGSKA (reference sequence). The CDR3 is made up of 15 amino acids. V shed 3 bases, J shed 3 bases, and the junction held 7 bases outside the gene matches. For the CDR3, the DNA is TGCAGTGCTAGGATCGGAGCGGGGGGGAAAGAGACCCAGTACTTC. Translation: CSARIGAGGKETQYF.

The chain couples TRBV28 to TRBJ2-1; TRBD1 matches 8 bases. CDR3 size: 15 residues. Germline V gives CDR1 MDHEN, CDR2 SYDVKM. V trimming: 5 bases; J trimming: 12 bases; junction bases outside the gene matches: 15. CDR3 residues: CASSLGQGSGFGQFF. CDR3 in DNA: TGTGCCAGCAGTCTAGGACAGGGCTCAGGGTTTGGGCAGTTCTTC.

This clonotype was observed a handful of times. The DNA for the CDR3 is TGTGCCACCACGGACGGCACCTACGAGCAGTACTTC. Its translation is CATTDGTYEQYF. The J gene is TRBJ2-7, the V gene TRBV6-5; D is ambiguous. Germline V gene lookup returns CDR1 MNHEY and CDR2 SVGAGI. V dropped 10 bases and J dropped 2 bases, with 12 bases sitting between them. CDR3 length: 12 residues.

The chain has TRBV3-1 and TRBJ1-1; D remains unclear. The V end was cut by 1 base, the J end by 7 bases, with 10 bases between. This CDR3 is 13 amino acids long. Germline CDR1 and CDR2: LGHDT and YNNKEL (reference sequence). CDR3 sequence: CASSQGATDEAFF. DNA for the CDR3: TGTGCCAGCAGCCAAGGGGCAACCGATGAAGCTTTCTTT.

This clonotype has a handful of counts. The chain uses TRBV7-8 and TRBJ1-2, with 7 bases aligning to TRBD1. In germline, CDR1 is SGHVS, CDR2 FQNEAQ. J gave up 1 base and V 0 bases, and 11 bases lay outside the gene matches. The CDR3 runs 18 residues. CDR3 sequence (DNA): TGTGCCAGCAGCTTAGCTCTTGGGACAGAACCGAATAACTATGGCTACACCTTC. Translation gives CASSLALGTEPNNYGYTF. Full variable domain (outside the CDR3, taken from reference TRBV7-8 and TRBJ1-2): GAGVSQSPRYKVAKRGQDVALRCDPISGHVSLFWYQQALGQGPEFLTYFQNEAQLDKSGLPSDRFFAERPEGSVSTLKIQRTQQEDSAVYLCASSLALGTEPNNYGYTFGSGTRLTVV.

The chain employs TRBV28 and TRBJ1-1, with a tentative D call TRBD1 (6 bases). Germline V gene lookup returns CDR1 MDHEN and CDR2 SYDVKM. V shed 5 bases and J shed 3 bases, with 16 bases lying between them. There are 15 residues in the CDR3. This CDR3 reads CASSPIRGAHTEAFF. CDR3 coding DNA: TGTGCCAGCAGTCCAATCAGGGGCGCGCACACTGAAGCTTTCTTT.